This T cell receptor (beta chain) was identified in a study of T cells in Graves' hyperthyroidism and ophthalmopathy. The CDR3 runs 16 residues. Germline assignment: CDR1 SEHNR and CDR2 FQNEAQ (reference sequence). Trimming cost V 1 base and J 5 bases; bases outside gene matches: 5. RNA transcripts yielded amplified TCR beta CDR3 regions. First-round RT-PCR targeting the TCR CDR3 was performed with the HTBI primer set. TCRdb redid the calling of the multiplex PCR reads with MiXCR, one entry per CDR3 protein. The sample lists some 700,000 distinct CDR3 sequences, about 18% occurring once. This clonotype was found a few times.

Material for sequencing was blood. The chain employs TRBV7-9 and TRBJ2-1; 10 positions agree with TRBD2. The receptor's source is a man aged 50 to 60 with Graves' hyperthyroidism. The CDR3 sequence: CASSLESGRVHNEQFF. The DNA for the CDR3 is TGTGCCAGCAGCTTAGAGAGCGGGAGGGTACACAATGAGCAGTTCTTC.